This T cell receptor beta chain was retrieved from a study of control samples from healthy donors and cancer patients. The V and J ends lost 3 bases and 1 base respectively, with 6 bases between them. CDR1 LNHDA and CDR2 SQIVND come from the germline V gene (reference sequence). The CDR3 has 13 residues. This clone has only one observation. The sample carries other DNA sequences with the same CDR3. Profiling relied on immunoSEQ multiplex PCR, and the TCRdb table lists in-frame clones only, not all of them. The sample includes about 180,000 clones, around 90% of them seen just once. The clonotype originates from a woman aged 45-60 years in good health. The rearrangement uses TRBV19 and TRBJ1-1, with unresolved D. Source material: blood. The CDR3 here is CASSMGRNTEAFF. In DNA, the CDR3 is TGTGCCAGTAGTATGGGAAGGAACACTGAAGCTTTCTTT.